This entry lists 3 T cell receptor beta chains sequenced from one sample in a study of shared clonotypes between healthy human individuals. Here immunoSEQ multiplex PCR was the method, and the copy in TCRdb shows in-frame clones only, minus some. The profile shows 2,100,000 or so clones, approximately 94% of them singletons. Sequences were obtained from naive CD4+ T cells sorted from blood. Subset described: CD45RA+ positively selected. These receptor sequences come from a young man in good health.

The CDR3 DNA is TGTGCCAGCAGCTTGGACAGGGCGGCCAAAAACATTCAGTACTTC. Amino acids: CASSLDRAAKNIQYF. The chain uses TRBV5-5 and TRBJ2-4; D perhaps matches TRBD1 (6 bases). From germline, CDR1 is SGHKS and CDR2 YYEKEE (reference sequence). The CDR3 has 15 residues. Deletions cut 0 bases from V and 1 base from J, with 8 bases between.

V usage is TRBV7-8 and J usage is TRBJ2-5; D not resolved. CDR3 length: 11 residues. Germline CDR1 SGHVS, CDR2 FQNEAQ. Trimming took 5 bases from V and 6 from J, leaving 7 bases between them. The CDR3, as DNA: TGTGCCAGCAGCCCAGGACAGACCCAGTACTTC. Encoded protein: CASSPGQTQYF.

The chain uses TRBV19 and TRBJ2-7, with 7 bases fitting TRBD1. V was pared by 5 bases and J by 7 bases, with 8 bases of the junction left unmatched. The germline CDR1 and CDR2 sequences are LNHDA and SQIVND (reference sequence). This CDR3 contains 13 residues. The CDR3 region is CASSVQGFGEQYF. The CDR3 DNA is TGTGCCAGTAGTGTACAGGGGTTTGGAGAGCAGTACTTC.